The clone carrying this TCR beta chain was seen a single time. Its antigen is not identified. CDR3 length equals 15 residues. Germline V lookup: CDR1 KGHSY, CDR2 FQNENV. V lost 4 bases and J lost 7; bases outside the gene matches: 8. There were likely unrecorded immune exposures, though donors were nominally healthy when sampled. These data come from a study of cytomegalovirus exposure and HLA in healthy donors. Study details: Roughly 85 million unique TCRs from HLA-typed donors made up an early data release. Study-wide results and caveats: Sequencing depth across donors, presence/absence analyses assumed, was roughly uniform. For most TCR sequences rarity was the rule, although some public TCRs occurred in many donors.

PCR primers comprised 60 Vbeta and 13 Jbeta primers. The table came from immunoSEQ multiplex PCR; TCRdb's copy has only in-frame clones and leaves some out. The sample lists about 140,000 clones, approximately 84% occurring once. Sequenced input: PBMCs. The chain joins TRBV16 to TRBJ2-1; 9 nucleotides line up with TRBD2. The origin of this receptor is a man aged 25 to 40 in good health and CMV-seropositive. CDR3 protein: CASSPYSGSGNEQFF. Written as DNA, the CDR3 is TGTGCCAGCAGCCCGTATAGCGGGAGTGGAAATGAGCAGTTCTTC. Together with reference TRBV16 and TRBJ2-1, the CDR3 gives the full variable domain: GEEVAQTPKHLVRGEGQKAKLYCAPIKGHSYVFWYQQVLKNEFKFLISFQNENVFDETGMPKERFSAKCLPNSPCSLEIQATKLEDSAVYFCASSPYSGSGNEQFFGPGTRLTVL.